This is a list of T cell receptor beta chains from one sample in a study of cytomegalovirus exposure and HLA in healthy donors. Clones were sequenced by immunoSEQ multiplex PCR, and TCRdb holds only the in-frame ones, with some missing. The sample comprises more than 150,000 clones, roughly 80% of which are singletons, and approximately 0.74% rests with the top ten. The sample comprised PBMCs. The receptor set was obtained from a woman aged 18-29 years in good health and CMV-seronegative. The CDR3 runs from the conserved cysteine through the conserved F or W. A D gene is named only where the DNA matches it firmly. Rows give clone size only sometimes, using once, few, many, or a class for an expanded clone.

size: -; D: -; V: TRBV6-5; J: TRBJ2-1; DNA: TGTGCCAGCAGGCCGGACTGGTCCTACAATGAGCAGTTCTTC; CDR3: CASRPDWSYNEQFF
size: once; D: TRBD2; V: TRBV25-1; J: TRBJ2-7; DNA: TGTGCCAGCAGTCCCGGGACTAGCGGTTCCTACGAGCAGTACTTC; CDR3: CASSPGTSGSYEQYF
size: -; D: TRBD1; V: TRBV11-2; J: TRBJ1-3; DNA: TGTGCCAGCAGCTGGGACAGGGTTGTTTCTGGAAACACCATATATTTT; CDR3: CASSWDRVVSGNTIYF
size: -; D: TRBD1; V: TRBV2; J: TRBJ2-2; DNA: TGTGCCAGCAGGGAAGACAGGGTGGGCACCGGGGAGCTGTTTTTT; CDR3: CASREDRVGTGELFF
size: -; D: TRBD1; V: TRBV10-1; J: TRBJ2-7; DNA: TGCGCCAGCAGTGCGACAGGGGCCTACGAGCAGTACTTC; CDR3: CASSATGAYEQYF
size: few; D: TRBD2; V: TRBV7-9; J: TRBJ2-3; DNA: TGTGCCAGCAGATTACCACGGGGAGCGGGGGGCACAGATACGCAGTATTTT; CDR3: CASRLPRGAGGTDTQYF
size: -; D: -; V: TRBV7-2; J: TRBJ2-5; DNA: TGTGCCAGCAGCTTAGGTGCGGGAGAGACCCAGTACTTC; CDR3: CASSLGAGETQYF
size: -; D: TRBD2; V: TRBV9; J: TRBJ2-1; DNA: TGTGCCAGCAGTGCCGGGACTAGTGGGGTCAATGAGCAGTTCTTC; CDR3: CASSAGTSGVNEQFF
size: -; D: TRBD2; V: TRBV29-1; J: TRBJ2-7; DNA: TGCAGCGTTAACGAGGGACTAGCGGGGGAGCAGTACTTC; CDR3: CSVNEGLAGEQYF
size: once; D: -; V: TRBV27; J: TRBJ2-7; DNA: TGTGCCAGCAGTTTAGTTATGGGACAACTGAACGAGCAGTACTTC; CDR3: CASSLVMGQLNEQYF
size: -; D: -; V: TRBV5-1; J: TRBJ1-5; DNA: TGCGCCAGCAGCTTGGCAGGGGATCAGCCCCAGCATTTT; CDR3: CASSLAGDQPQHF
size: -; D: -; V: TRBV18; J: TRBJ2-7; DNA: TGTGCCAGCTCACCAAACAGGGACGAGCAGTACTTC; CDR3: CASSPNRDEQYF
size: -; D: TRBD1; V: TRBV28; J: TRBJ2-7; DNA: TGTGCCAGCAGGCGGGACAGGTTAACCTACGAGCAGTACTTC; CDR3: CASRRDRLTYEQYF
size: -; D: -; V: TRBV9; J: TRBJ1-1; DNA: TGTGCCAGCAGCGTAGGGGCCAACACTGAAGCTTTCTTT; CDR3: CASSVGANTEAFF
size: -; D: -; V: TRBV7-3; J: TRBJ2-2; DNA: TGTGCCAGCAGCTCGTTTGGTAGCGGGAACACCGGGGAGCTGTTTTTT; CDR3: CASSSFGSGNTGELFF
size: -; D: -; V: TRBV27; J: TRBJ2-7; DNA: TGTGCCAGCAGTTTCACAGCCCCTTACGAGCAGTACTTC; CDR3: CASSFTAPYEQYF
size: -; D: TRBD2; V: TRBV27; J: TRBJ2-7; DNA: TGTGCCAGCAGTTTTGGCGGGAGGTCCTACGAGCAGTACTTC; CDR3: CASSFGGRSYEQYF
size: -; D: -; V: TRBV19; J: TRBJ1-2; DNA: TGTGCCAGTAGTCCGGACTGGGCTTATGGCTACACCTTC; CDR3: CASSPDWAYGYTF
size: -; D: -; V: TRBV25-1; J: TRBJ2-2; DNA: TGTGCCAGCAGTCTCACATACACCGGGGAGCTGTTTTTT; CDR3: CASSLTYTGELFF
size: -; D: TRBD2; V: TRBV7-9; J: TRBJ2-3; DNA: TGTGCCAGTCAAGCCCCTAGCGGCTCAGATACGCAGTATTTT; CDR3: CASQAPSGSDTQYF
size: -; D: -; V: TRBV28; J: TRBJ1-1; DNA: TGTGCCAGCAGTTTATGGCCCGGAGGGCAAGCTTTCTTT; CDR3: CASSLWPGGQAFF
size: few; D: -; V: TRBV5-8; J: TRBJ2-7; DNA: TGTGCCAGCAGCCATGGCCCCCTCCTCGAGCAGTACTTC; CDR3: CASSHGPLLEQYF
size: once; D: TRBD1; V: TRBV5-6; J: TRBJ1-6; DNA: TGTGCCAGCCACAAACGGGACAGGGTTTCACCCCTCCACTTT; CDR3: CASHKRDRVSPLHF
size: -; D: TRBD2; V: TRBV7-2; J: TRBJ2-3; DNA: TGTGCCAGCAGCTTAGCCCCCGGTAGCGGGGATACGCAGTATTTT; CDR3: CASSLAPGSGDTQYF
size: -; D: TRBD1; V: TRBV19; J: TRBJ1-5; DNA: TGTGCCAGTAGGAGGACAGGGGCCCCTTCTGGGGCCCAGCATTTT; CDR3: CASRRTGAPSGAQHF
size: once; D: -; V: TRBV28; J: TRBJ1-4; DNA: TGTGCCAGCAGTAAACCCCTCGACTCGGGTAATGAAAAACTGTTTTTT; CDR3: CASSKPLDSGNEKLFF
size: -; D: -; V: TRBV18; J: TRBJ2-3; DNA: TGTGCCAGCTCACGTGAACTGACTAGCACAGATACGCAGTATTTT; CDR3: CASSRELTSTDTQYF
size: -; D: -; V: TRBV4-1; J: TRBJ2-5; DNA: TGCGCCAGCAGCCAAGGGGTTCCCTCAGGATTCCAAGAGACCCACCCGAACTTC; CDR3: CASSQGVPSGFQETHPNF
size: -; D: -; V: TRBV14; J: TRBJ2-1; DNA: TGTGCCAGCAGCCAAGGATGGCTGACCTACAATGAGCAGTTCTTC; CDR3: CASSQGWLTYNEQFF
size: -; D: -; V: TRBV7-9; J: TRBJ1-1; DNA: TGTGCCAGCAGCTTAGAGCGGGCGGTGAACACTGAAGCTTTCTTT; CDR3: CASSLERAVNTEAFF
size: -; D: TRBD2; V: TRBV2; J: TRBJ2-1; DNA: TGTGCCAGCAGGAGGACTAGCGGGAGTTTTGATGAGCAGTTCTTC; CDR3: CASRRTSGSFDEQFF
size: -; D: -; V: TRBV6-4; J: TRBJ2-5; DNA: -; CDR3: CASSSSGLGGETQYF
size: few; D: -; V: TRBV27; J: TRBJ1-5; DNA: TGTGCCAGCAGTTTAGCCCCAGGGTTTCAGCCCCAGCATTTT; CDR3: CASSLAPGFQPQHF
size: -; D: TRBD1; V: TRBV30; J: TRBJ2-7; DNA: TGTGCCTGGGACTCTGGGACAGGGTTTCGTAGAGAGCAGTACTTC; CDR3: CAWDSGTGFRREQYF
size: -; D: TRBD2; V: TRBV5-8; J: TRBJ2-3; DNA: TGTGCCTGCGGACTAGCGGGGGACTCCACAGATACGCAGTATTTT; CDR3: CACGLAGDSTDTQYF
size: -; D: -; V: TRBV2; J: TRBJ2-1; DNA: TGTGCCAGCAGTGACCTAGTAGGGGGTGAGCAGTTCTTC; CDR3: CASSDLVGGEQFF
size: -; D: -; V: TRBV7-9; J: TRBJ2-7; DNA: TGTGCCAGCAGCTTACGAGAGGGCCACGAGCAGTACTTC; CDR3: CASSLREGHEQYF
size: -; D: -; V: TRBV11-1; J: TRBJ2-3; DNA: TGTGCCAGCAGCAACGGACTGGCCCTTAGCACAGATACGCAGTATTTT; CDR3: CASSNGLALSTDTQYF
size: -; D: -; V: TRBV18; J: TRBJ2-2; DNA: TGTGCCAGCTCACCACAGGGGGTCGAGAACACCGGGGAGCTGTTTTTT; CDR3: CASSPQGVENTGELFF
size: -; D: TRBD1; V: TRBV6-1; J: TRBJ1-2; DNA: TGTGCCAGCAGTGACGGGACAGTTTATGGCTACACCTTC; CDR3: CASSDGTVYGYTF
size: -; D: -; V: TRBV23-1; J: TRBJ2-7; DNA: TGCGCCAGCCCAGGTTTCGGCTACGAGCAGTACTTC; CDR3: CASPGFGYEQYF
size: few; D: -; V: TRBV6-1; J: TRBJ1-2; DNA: TGTGCCAGCAGTGAAGCGCAGGGTGGAGGCGGGAGCTATGGCTACACCTTC; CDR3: CASSEAQGGGGSYGYTF
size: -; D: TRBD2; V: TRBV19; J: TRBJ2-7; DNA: TGTGCCAGTAGCACCCCGGGACTAGGGTACGAGCAGTACTTC; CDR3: CASSTPGLGYEQYF
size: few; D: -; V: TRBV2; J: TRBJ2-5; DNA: TGTGCCAGCAGTCGCTTGGGTTCCCTTGGCGGGGCAGTGGAGACCCAGTACTTC; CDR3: CASSRLGSLGGAVETQYF
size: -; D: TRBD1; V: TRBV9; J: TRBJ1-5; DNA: TGTGCCAGCAGCGTGGACAGGTCCTCCCAGCATTTT; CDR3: CASSVDRSSQHF
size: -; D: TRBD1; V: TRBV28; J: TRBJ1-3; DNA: TGTGCCAGCAGATCGACAGGGGGCGGTGGAAACACCATATATTTT; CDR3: CASRSTGGGGNTIYF
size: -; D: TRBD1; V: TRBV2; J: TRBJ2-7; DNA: TGTGCCAGCAGTGGGACAGGGGTAGACGAGCAGTACTTC; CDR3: CASSGTGVDEQYF
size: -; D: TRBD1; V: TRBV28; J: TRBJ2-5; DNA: TGTGCCAGCAGTTCGGGACAGCTAGAGACCCAGTACTTC; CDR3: CASSSGQLETQYF
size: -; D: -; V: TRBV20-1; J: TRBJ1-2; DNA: TGCAGTGCTAGACTCAGCTATGGCTACACCTTC; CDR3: CSARLSYGYTF
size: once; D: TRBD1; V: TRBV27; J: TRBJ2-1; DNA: TGTGCCAGCAGACTAGGGGGGACAGGCCCCTACAATGAGCAGTTCTTC; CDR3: CASRLGGTGPYNEQFF
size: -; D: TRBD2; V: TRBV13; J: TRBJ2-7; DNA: TGTGCCAGCAGCTTAGGCGGGGGGACTCCACAAGTGTACTTC; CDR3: CASSLGGGTPQVYF
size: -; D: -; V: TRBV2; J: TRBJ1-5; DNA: TGTGCCAGCAGTGAGGTCCGTAGCGGCAATCAGCCCCAGCATTTT; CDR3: CASSEVRSGNQPQHF
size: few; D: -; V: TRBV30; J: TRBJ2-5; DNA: TGTGCCTGGGGGCTAGCGCTCCAAGAGACCCAGTACTTC; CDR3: CAWGLALQETQYF
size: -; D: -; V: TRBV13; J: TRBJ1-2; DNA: TGTGCCAGCAGCTCATTAGCCGGCGACTATGGCTACACCTTC; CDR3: CASSSLAGDYGYTF
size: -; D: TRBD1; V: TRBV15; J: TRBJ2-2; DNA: TGTGCCACCAGCGACCGGGACAGGGGCACCGGGGAGCTGTTTTTT; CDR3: CATSDRDRGTGELFF
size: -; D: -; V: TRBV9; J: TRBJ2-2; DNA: TGTGCCAGTGGGATTGGGGGGACCGCGAACACCGGGGAGCTGTTTTTT; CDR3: CASGIGGTANTGELFF
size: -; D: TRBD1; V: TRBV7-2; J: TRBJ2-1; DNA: TGTGCCAGCAGCTCCGGACAGGGGGCACCAAATGAGCAGTTCTTC; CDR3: CASSSGQGAPNEQFF
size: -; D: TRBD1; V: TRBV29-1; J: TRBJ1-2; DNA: TGCAGCGTTGAAGCGCCGGGACAGGGCCGTCTCGGCTATGGCTACACCTTC; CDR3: CSVEAPGQGRLGYGYTF
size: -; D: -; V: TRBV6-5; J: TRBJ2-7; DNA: TGTGCCAGCAGCCTCGGGACACCCGAGACCTACGAGCAGTACTTC; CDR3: CASSLGTPETYEQYF